These T cell receptor beta chains were read from a single sample in a study of cytomegalovirus exposure and HLA in healthy donors. The table came from immunoSEQ multiplex PCR; TCRdb's copy has only in-frame clones and leaves some out. Among some 140,000 clones listed, approximately 9% were seen once. Source material: PBMCs. Source of these receptors: a woman aged 40 to 49 in good health and CMV-seropositive. Each CDR3 is given with its conserved first and last residue. The order of the fields is V gene, CDR3 length, clone size, J gene, CDR3 protein. Part of the rows lack a size; the others show once, few, many or a class for expanded clones.

TRBV18	14	few	TRBJ2-7	CASSPTGLLYEQYF
TRBV7-2	15	few	TRBJ1-2	CASSLVVGANYGYTF
TRBV5-1	16	few	TRBJ2-5	CASSSPSGNYQETQYF
TRBV19	12	.	TRBJ1-6	CASSTLLGPLHF
TRBV7-9	12	.	TRBJ2-1	CASSLEGGAPFF
TRBV19	14	.	TRBJ2-4	CASRAPWAKNIQYF
TRBV19	15	few	TRBJ2-6	CASSFQGAGANVLTF
TRBV5-8	16	few	TRBJ1-5	CASSLEDNYSNQPQHF
TRBV7-9	15	few	TRBJ2-3	CASSPGTSGTDTQYF
TRBV7-9	12	few	TRBJ2-3	CASSWGEDTQYF
TRBV27	17	.	TRBJ1-4	CASSQQGIRITNEKLFF
TRBV5-1	14	.	TRBJ2-3	CASSLDRSTDTQYF
TRBV6-5	15	few	TRBJ2-2	CASSYTGGYTGELFF
TRBV5-1	13	few	TRBJ1-1	CASSQAENLEAFF
TRBV10-3	14	.	TRBJ2-1	CAISERSSGYEQFF
TRBV7-2	15	.	TRBJ2-5	CASSPRFGGGETQYF
TRBV11-3	15	few	TRBJ1-3	CASTSDSRIGNTIYF
TRBV6-1	13	few	TRBJ2-7	CASGQGSSYEQYF
TRBV4-1	20	.	TRBJ2-6	CASSHSPRNSGSSGANVLTF
TRBV7-2	14	.	TRBJ2-7	CASSLEWGPYEQYF
TRBV30	14	.	TRBJ2-1	CAWINIYSYNEQFF
TRBV4-1	20	.	TRBJ1-4	CASSQETGTGASTPNEKLFF
TRBV9	16	.	TRBJ2-5	CASSVQERGGGETQYF
TRBV2	15	.	TRBJ2-7	CASSPGTGYSYEQYF
TRBV27	15	few	TRBJ1-4	CASRIQTGGDEKLFF
TRBV11-2	16	few	TRBJ1-1	CASSLRAGGLYTEAFF
TRBV6-4	12	.	TRBJ2-3	CASRQRGDTQYF
TRBV5-1	14	.	TRBJ1-2	CASSPIDSANGYTF
TRBV6-4	15	few	TRBJ1-1	CASSERTGMNTEAFF
TRBV9	17	.	TRBJ2-7	CASSVSVEGQGPYEQYF
TRBV5-1	14	.	TRBJ2-7	CASSLARGSYEQYF
TRBV29-1	14	few	TRBJ2-2	CSTRDRGGTGELFF
TRBV28	14	.	TRBJ1-5	CASSRGGPHQPQHF
TRBV4-3	13	.	TRBJ2-7	CASSQDRDSKQYF
TRBV6-5	15	few	TRBJ2-3	CASSYSPSRPDTQYF
TRBV18	17	.	TRBJ2-6	CASSQGQGASGANVLTF
TRBV6-1	13	few	TRBJ1-2	CASSRDRNYGYTF
TRBV7-8	15	few	TRBJ2-7	CASSLAGTGGYEQYF
TRBV7-2	16	few	TRBJ2-1	CASSFSAGLASNEQFF
TRBV6-5	13	.	TRBJ2-5	CASSYSMVAYQYF
TRBV7-2	14	few	TRBJ1-4	CASSPRTGSEKLFF
TRBV4-1	13	.	TRBJ2-1	CASSHLSYNEQFF
TRBV9	16	.	TRBJ2-3	CAGSVAKRGGTDTQYF
TRBV7-9	19	few	TRBJ2-2	CASSLAGTSGGHSGGELFF
TRBV5-1	14	few	TRBJ2-5	CASQRDYQQETQYF
TRBV7-2	15	few	TRBJ2-5	CASSFSGAVDETQYF
TRBV7-9	14	few	TRBJ2-1	CASSLGVLVDEQFF
TRBV19	15	.	TRBJ2-2	CASSQSQGLAGELFF
TRBV7-9	18	.	TRBJ2-5	CASSLEWNIAGNQETQYF
TRBV5-4	15	.	TRBJ1-2	CASSLRTGEATGYTF
TRBV6-1	14	.	TRBJ1-2	CASSEADRLYGYTF
TRBV7-9	15	.	TRBJ1-2	CASSFGQYDLWDYTF
TRBV5-1	14	.	TRBJ2-7	CASSPGQTRYEQYF
TRBV18	16	.	TRBJ1-4	CASSPILDRAHEKLFF
TRBV19	17	few	TRBJ2-1	CASSIAATTTPYNEQFF